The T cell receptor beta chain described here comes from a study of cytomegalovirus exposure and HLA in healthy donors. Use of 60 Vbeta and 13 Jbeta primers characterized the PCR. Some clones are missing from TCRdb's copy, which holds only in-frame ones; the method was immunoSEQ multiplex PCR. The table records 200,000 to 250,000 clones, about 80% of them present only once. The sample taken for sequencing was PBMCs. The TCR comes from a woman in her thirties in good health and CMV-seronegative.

The CDR3 spells CASSSRTAGYGYTF. DNA of the CDR3: TGTGCCAGCAGTTCGCGGACAGCGGGGTATGGCTACACCTTC. The V and J genes are TRBV5-6 and TRBJ1-2; D is possibly TRBD1 (6 bases). The V gene lost 5 bases and the J gene lost 5 bases, with 16 bases spanning the gap. Germline V gene sequence: CDR1 SGHDT, CDR2 YYEEEE. The CDR3 covers 14 residues.